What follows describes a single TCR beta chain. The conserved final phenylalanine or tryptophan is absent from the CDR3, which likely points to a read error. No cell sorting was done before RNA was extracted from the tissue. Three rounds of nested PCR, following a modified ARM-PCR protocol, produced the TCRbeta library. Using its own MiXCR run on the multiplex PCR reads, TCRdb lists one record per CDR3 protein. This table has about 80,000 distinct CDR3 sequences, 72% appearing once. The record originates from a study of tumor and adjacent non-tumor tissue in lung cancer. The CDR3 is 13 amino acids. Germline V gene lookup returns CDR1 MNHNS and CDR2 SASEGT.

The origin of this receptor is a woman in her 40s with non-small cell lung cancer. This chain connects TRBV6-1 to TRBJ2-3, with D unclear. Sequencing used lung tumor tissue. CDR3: CVSSGPPLDTQYL. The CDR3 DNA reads TGTGTCAGCAGTGGACCCCCTCTGGATACGCAGTATCTT.